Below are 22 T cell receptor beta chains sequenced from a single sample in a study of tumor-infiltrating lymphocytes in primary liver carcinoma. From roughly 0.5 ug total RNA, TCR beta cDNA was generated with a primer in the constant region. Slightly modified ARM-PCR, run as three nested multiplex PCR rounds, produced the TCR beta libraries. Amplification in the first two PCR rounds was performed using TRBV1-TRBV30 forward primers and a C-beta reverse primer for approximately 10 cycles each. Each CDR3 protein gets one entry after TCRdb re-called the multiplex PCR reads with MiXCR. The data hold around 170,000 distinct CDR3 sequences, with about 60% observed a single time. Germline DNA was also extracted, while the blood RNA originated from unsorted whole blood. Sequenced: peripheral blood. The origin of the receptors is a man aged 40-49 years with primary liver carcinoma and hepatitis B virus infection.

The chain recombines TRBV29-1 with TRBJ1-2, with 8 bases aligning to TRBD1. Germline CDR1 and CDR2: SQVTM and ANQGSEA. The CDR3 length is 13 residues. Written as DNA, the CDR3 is TGCAACGTCCTTCCGGACAGGGACTATGGCTACACCTTC. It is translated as CNVLPDRDYGYTF.

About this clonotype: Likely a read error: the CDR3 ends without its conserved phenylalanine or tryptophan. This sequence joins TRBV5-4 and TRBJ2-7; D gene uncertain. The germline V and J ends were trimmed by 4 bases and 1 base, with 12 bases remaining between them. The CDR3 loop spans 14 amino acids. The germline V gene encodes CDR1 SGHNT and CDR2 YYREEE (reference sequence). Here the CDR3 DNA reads TGTGCCAGCAGCATCAGCTATACGTCCTACGAGCAGTACTCC. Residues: CASSISYTSYEQYS.

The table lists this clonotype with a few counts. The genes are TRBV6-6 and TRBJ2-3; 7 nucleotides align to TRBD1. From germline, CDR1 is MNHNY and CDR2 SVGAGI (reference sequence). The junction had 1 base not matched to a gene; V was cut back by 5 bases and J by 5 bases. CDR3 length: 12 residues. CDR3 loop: CASSRQGDTQYF. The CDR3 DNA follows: TGTGCCAGCAGTCGACAGGGAGATACGCAGTATTTT.

The DNA for the CDR3 is TGTGCCAGCTTAGACCGTCCCCAGTACTTC. Translating it yields CASLDRPQYF. This chain connects TRBV11-2 to TRBJ2-5; D not resolved. The CDR3 has 10 amino acids. The germline gives CDR1 SGHAT, CDR2 FQNNGV. V was pared by 8 bases and J by 9 bases, with 10 bases between.

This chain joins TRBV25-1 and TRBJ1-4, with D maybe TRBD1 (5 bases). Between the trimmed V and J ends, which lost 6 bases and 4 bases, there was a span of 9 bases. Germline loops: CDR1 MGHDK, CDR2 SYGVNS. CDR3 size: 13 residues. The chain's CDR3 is CASSQGYNEKLFF. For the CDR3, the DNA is TGTGCCAGCAGCCAGGGCTATAATGAAAAACTGTTTTTT.

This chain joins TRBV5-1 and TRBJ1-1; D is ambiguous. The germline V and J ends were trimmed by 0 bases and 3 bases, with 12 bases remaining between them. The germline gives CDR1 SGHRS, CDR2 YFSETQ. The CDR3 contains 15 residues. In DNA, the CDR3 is TGCGCCAGCAGCTTGGTGTTGGGATTGGACACTGAAGCTTTCTTT. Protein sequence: CASSLVLGLDTEAFF. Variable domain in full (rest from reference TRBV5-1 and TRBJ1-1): KAGVTQTPRYLIKTRGQQVTLSCSPISGHRSVSWYQQTPGQGLQFLFEYFSETQRNKGNFPGRFSGRQFSNSRSEMNVSTLELGDSALYLCASSLVLGLDTEAFFGQGTRLTVV.

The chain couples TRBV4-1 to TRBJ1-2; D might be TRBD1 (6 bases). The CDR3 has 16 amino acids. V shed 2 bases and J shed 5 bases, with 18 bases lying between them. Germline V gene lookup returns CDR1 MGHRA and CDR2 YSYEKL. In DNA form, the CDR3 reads TGCGCCAGCAGCCAACCTGGTCGGGGGACAAGATATGGCTACACCTTC. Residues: CASSQPGRGTRYGYTF.

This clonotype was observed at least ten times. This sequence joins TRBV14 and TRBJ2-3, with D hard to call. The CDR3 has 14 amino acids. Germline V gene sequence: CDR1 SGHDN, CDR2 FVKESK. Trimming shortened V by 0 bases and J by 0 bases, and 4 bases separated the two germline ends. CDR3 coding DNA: TGTGCCAGCAGCCAAGATTGGAGCACAGATACGCAGTATTTT. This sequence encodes CASSQDWSTDTQYF.

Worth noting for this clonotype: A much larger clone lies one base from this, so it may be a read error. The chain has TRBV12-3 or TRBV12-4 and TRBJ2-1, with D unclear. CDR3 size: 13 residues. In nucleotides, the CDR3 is TGTGCCGGCAGTTTGCTTTTGTGGTATGAGCAGTTCTTC. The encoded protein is CAGSLLLWYEQFF.

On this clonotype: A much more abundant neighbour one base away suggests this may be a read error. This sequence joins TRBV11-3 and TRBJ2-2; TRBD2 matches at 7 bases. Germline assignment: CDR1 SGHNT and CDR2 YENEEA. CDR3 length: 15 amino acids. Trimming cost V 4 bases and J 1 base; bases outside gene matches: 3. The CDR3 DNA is TGTGCCAGCAGCTACCAGCGGGGGAACACCGGGGAGCTGTTTTTT. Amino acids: CASSYQRGNTGELFF.

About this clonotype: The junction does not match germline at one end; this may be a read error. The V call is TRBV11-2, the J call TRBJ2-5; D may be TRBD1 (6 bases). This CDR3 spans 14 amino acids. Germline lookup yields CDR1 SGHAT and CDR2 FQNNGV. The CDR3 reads CASSLGWGQDTQYF. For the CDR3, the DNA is TGTGCCAGCAGCTTGGGTTGGGGGCAAGACACCCAGTACTTC.

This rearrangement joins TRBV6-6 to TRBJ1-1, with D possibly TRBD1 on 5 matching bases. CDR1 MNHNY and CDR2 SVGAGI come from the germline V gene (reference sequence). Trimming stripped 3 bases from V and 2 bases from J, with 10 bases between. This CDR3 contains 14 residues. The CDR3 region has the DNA TGTGCCAGCAGTTATCAGACAGTTAACACTGAAGCTTTCTTT. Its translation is CASSYQTVNTEAFF.

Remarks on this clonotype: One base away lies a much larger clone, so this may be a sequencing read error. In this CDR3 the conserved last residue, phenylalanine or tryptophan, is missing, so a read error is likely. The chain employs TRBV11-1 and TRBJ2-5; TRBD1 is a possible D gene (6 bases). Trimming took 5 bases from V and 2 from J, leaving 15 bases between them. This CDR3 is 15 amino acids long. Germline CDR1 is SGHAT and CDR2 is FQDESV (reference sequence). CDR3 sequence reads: CASSPKDRSQETQYY. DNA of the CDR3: TGTGCCAGCAGCCCTAAGGACAGATCTCAAGAGACCCAGTACTAC.

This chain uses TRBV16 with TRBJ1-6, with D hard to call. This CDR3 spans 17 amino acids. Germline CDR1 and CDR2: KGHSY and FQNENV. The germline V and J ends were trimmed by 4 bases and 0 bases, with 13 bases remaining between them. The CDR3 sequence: CASSRTVPSSYNSPLHF. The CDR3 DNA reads TGTGCCAGCAGCCGTACAGTACCGAGCTCCTATAATTCACCCCTCCACTTT.

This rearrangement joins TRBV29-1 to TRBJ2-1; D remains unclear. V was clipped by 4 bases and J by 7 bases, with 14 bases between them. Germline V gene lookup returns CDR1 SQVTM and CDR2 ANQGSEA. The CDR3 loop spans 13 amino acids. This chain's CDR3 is CSVVQTPRNEQFF. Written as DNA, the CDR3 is TGCAGCGTTGTTCAGACACCGCGGAATGAGCAGTTCTTC.

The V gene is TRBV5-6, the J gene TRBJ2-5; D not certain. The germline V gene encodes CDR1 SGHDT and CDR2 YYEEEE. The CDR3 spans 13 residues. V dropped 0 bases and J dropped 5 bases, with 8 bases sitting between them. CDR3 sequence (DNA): TGTGCCAGCAGCTTGGAGGCAGCGGAGACCCAGTACTTC. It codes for CASSLEAAETQYF.

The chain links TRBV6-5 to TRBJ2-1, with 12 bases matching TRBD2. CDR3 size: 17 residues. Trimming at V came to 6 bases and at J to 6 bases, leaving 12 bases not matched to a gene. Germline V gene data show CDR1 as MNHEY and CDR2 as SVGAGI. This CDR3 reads CASRTSGSWERSNEQFF. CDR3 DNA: TGTGCCAGCAGGACTAGCGGGAGCTGGGAACGGAGCAATGAGCAGTTCTTC.

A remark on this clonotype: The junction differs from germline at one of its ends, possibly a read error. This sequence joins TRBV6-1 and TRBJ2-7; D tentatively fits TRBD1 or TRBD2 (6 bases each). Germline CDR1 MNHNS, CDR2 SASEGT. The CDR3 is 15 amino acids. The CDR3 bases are TGTACCAGCAGCCCTCAGGGTGGGGGGCGCGGTGAGCAGTACTTC. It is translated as CTSSPQGGGRGEQYF.

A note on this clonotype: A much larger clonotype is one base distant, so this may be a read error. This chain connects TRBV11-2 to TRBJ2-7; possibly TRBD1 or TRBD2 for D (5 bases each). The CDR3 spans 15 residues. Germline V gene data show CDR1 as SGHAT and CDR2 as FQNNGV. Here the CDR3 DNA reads TGTGCCAGCGGCTTAGGGATCCGGGGCCAACCCCAGCAGTACTTC. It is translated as CASGLGIRGQPQQYF.

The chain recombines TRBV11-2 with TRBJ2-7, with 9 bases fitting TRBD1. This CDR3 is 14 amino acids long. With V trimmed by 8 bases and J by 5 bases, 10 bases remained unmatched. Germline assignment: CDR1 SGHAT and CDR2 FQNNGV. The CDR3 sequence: CASLGGTGFNEQYF. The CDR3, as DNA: TGTGCCAGCTTAGGGGGGACAGGGTTTAACGAGCAGTACTTC.

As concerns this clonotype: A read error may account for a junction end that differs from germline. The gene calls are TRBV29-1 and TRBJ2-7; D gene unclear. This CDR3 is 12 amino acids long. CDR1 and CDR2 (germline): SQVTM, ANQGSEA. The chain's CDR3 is CIVAGPLEEQYF. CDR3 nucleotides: TGCATCGTTGCCGGACCCCTGGAGGAGCAGTACTTC.

The CDR3 DNA follows: TGTGCCAGCAGTTACGCGACAGGCCAGGATTTTGCTTTCTTT. This sequence encodes CASSYATGQDFAFF. The rearrangement links TRBV6-6 to TRBJ1-1; D may be TRBD1 (6 bases). Per the germline V gene, CDR1 is MNHNY and CDR2 is SVGAGI (reference sequence). Trimming took off 2 bases at V and 11 bases at J, with 18 bases between the two ends. The CDR3 covers 14 residues.